The present T cell receptor (beta chain) was sequenced within a study of T cells in Graves' hyperthyroidism and ophthalmopathy. The TCR beta CDR3 regions underwent amplification using RNA transcripts as the source. Initially, a first-round RT-PCR of the TCR CDR3 employed the HTBI primer set. From the multiplex PCR reads, TCRdb called clonotypes with MiXCR, one entry per CDR3 protein. The sample carries about 560,000 distinct CDR3 sequences, just over 45% recorded once. Lactation, pregnancy, other autoimmune disease or uncontrolled infection excluded patients. Diagnostic assessment was based on clinical symptoms, serum thyroxine and TRAb, thyroid ultrasound and orbital computed tomography. Trimming at V came to 7 bases and at J to 4 bases, leaving 5 bases not matched to a gene. The V gene's germline CDR1 is SNHLY and CDR2 FYNNEI. This CDR3 spans 13 amino acids.

The sequenced sample was peripheral blood or thyroid tissue (not recorded which). The TCR sequence derives from a woman under 30 with Graves' hyperthyroidism. The V call is TRBV2, the J call TRBJ1-1; the match to TRBD1 covers 8 bases. CDR3 in DNA: TGTGCCAGCAATTTACAGGGGGGCACTGAAGCTTTCTTT. Its protein is CASNLQGGTEAFF.